The sequence of this TCR beta chain was determined in a study of post-analysis software for immune sequencing data (dated by TCRdb to 2013 to 2016). For context, the study as a whole: Recorded disease courses included relapsing-remitting, secondary progressive and progressive-relapsing multiple sclerosis, with some patients lacking subtype annotation. The patient repertoires were compared against approximately twelve previously published healthy control repertoires obtained from donors aged 6 to 25 years. A subset of samples was prepared in parallel using single-end sample barcoding, then pooled and co-amplified after Illumina adapter ligation. Broad study findings and their caveats: Patients showed significantly higher frequencies than controls for about 5 TRBV segments, among them TRBV5-6, TRBV5-1 and TRBV20-1. The multiple sclerosis patient group was slightly younger than the control group. Normalized Chao1 diversity was significantly lower in multiple sclerosis patients than controls, suggesting substantial peripheral T-cell clonal expansion. When samples were clustered directly using the F measure, samples prepared in the same batch co-clustered strongly, which prompted a batch-effect correction.

This clonotype occurred a few times. Which antigen it targets is not known. It has no much larger one-base neighbor in the sample; base qualities were not kept. V lost 2 bases and J lost 2 bases; the stretch between them is 20 bases long. CDR1 SGHRS and CDR2 YFSETQ were looked up in the germline V gene. The CDR3 spans 19 residues, from the cysteine through the phenylalanine. The entry retains the CDR3 DNA only, 57 bases that are in frame from base 1. The library was built by means of PCR. The sequencer was an Illumina HiSeq 2500. To reduce PCR and sequencing biases, unique molecular identifiers were built into the TCR beta cDNA libraries. About 500,000 cDNA molecules were obtained for every 1 to 10 million input T cells, so each molecule roughly corresponded to one T cell. The patient libraries were prepared and sequenced with the same protocol used for the earlier healthy control dataset. Within a given batch, samples were prepared together, multiplexed and sequenced on the same HiSeq lane. Turning to the authors' computational methods: MIGEC handled the raw barcoded reads, throwing out single-read molecular identifier groups before consensus assembly and CDR3 extraction. Clonotype tables were post-analysed with VDJtools, normalizing diversity by down-sampling all datasets to the smallest sample size. In repertoire overlap clustering, CDR3 amino acid sequences, but not nucleotide sequences, were matched to correct batch-related cross-sample contamination. In TCRdb, the public reads were trimmed at Q25 with fastp and aligned with MiXCR, with productive beta chains retained. Rows are unified per CDR3 protein, each entry keeping the most common DNA and genes. TCRdb's processing, not the authors', yielded these V and J calls. The sample profile shows hundreds of thousands of distinct CDR3 sequences; 25% to 30% of them were found once. In total, the top ten clones hold roughly 0.57% of the sample.

To demonstrate the VDJtools post-analysis software, TCR beta repertoires were profiled from the peripheral blood of about a dozen young patients with multiple sclerosis. The patients with multiple sclerosis were children and adolescents between about 6 and 15 years of age. Recombination joined TRBV5-1 with TRBJ2-6; TRBD1 might be the D gene, on 6 matching bases. Sequenced: blood. The origin of this receptor is a girl between 5 and 17 years old with multiple sclerosis. The sequenced DNA: TGCGCCAGCAGCTTATTCGGGCAGGGGCAGATCACTGGGGCCAACGTCCTGACTTTC. It codes for CASSLFGQGQITGANVLTF.